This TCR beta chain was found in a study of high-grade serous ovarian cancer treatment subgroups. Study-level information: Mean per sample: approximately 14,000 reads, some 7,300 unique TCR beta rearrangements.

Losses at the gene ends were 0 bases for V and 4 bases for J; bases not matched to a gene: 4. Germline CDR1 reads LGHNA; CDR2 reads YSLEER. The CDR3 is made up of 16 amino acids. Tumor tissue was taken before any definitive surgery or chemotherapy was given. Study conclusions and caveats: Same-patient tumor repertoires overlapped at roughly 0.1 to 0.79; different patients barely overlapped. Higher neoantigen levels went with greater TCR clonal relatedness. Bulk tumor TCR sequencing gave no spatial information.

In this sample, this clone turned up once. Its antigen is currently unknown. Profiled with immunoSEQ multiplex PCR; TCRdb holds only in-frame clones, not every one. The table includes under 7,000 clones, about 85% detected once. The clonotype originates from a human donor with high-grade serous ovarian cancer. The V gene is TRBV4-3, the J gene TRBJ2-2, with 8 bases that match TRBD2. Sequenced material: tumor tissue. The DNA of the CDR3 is TGCGCCAGCAGCCAAGATCCAGCGGGGGTCACCGGGGAGCTGTTTTTT. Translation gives CASSQDPAGVTGELFF.